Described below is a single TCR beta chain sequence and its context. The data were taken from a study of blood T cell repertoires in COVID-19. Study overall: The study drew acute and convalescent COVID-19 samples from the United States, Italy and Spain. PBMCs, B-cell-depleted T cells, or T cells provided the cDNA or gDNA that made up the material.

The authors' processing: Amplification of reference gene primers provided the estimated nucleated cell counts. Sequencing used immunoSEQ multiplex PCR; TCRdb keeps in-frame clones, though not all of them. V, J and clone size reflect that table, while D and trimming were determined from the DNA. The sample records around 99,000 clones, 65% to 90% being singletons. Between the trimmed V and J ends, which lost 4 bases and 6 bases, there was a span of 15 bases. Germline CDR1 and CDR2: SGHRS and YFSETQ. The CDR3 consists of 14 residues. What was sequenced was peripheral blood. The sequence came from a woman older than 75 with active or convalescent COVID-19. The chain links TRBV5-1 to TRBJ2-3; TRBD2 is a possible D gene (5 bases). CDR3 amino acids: CASSLDTGGDTQYF. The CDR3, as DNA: TGCGCCAGCAGCCTCGACACCGGCGGGGATACGCAGTATTTT. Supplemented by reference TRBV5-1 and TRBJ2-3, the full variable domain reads KAGVTQTPRYLIKTRGQQVTLSCSPISGHRSVSWYQQTPGQGLQFLFEYFSETQRNKGNFPGRFSGRQFSNSRSEMNVSTLELGDSALYLCASSLDTGGDTQYFGPGTRLTVL.